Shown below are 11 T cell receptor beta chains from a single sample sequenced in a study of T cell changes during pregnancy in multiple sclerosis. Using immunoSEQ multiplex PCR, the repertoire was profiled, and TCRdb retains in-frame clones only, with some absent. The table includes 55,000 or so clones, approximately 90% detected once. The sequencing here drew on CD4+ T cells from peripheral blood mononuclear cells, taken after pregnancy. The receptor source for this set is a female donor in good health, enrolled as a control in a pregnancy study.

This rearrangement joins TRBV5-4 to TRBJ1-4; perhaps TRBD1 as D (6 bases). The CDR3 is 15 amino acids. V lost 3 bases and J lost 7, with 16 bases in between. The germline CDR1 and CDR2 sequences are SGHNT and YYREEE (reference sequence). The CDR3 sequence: CASSSETGRSEKLFF. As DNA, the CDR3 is TGTGCCAGCAGCTCCGAGACAGGCAGAAGTGAAAAACTGTTTTTT.

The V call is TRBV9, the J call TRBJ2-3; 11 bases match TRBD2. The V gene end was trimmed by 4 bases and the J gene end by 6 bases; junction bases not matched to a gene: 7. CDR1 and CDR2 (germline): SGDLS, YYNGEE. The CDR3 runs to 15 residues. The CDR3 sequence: CASSYGTSGGDTQYF. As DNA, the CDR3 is TGTGCCAGCAGCTACGGGACTAGCGGAGGGGATACGCAGTATTTT.

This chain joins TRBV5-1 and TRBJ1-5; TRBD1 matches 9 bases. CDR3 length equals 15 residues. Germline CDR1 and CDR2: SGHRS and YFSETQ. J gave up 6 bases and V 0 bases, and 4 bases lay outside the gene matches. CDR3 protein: CASSLGGTGLQPQHF. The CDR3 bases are TGCGCCAGCAGCTTGGGAGGGACAGGGCTTCAGCCCCAGCATTTT.

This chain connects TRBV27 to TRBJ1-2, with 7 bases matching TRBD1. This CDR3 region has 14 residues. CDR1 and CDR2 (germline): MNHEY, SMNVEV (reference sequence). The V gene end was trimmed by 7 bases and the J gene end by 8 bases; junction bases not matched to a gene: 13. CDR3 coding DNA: TGTGCCAGCACCTTTCGAGGGGGCGAGGGAGGCTACACCTTC. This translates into CASTFRGGEGGYTF.

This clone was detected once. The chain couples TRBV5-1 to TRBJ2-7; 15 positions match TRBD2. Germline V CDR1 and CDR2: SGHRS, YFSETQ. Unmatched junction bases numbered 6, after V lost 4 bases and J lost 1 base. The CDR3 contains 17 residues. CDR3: CASSPGTSGGRSYEQYF. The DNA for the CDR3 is TGCGCCAGCAGCCCCGGGACTAGCGGGGGGCGATCCTACGAGCAGTACTTC.

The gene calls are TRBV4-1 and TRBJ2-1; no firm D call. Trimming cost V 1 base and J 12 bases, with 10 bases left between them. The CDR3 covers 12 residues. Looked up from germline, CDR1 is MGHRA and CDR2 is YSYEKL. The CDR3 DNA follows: TGCGCCAGCAGCCAAGTGGCAGAATCGCAGTTCTTC. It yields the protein CASSQVAESQFF.

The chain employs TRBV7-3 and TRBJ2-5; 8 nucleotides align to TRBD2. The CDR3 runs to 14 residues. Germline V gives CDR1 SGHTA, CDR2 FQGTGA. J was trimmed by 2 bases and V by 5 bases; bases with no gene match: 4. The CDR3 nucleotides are TGTGCCAGCAGCGACGGGGGGGCACAAGAGACCCAGTACTTC. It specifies CASSDGGAQETQYF.

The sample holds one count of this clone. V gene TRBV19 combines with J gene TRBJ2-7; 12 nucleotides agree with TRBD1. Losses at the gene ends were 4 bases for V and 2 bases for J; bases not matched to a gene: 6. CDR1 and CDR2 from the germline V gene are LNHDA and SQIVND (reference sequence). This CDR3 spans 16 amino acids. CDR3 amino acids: CASSTPGQGATYEQYF. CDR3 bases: TGTGCCAGTAGTACCCCGGGACAGGGGGCAACCTACGAGCAGTACTTC. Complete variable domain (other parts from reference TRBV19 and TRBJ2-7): DGGITQSPKYLFRKEGQNVTLSCEQNLNHDAMYWYRQDPGQGLRLIYYSQIVNDFQKGDIAEGYSVSREKKESFPLTVTSAQKNPTAFYLCASSTPGQGATYEQYFGPGTRLTVT.

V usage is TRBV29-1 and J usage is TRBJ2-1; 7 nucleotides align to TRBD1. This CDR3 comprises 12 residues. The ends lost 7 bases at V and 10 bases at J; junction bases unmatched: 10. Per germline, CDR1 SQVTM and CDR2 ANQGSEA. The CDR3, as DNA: TGCAGCGCTCTCGGACAGGCTTCCGAGCAGTTCTTC. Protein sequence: CSALGQASEQFF.

The chain's CDR3 is CASSYSTGIGNTIYF. CDR3 nucleotides: TGTGCCAGCAGTTACTCGACAGGGATCGGAAACACCATATATTTT. V gene TRBV6-5 combines with J gene TRBJ1-3; 7 positions match TRBD1. Germline loops: CDR1 MNHEY, CDR2 SVGAGI. The length of the CDR3 is 15 residues. The junction had 3 bases not matched to a gene; V was cut back by 0 bases and J by 4 bases.

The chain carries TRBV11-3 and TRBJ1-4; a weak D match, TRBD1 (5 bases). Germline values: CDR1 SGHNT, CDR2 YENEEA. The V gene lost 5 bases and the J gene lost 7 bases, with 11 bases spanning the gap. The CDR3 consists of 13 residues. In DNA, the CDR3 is TGTGCCAGCAGCGCAGGGAGGGGTGAAAAACTGTTTTTT. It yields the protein CASSAGRGEKLFF.